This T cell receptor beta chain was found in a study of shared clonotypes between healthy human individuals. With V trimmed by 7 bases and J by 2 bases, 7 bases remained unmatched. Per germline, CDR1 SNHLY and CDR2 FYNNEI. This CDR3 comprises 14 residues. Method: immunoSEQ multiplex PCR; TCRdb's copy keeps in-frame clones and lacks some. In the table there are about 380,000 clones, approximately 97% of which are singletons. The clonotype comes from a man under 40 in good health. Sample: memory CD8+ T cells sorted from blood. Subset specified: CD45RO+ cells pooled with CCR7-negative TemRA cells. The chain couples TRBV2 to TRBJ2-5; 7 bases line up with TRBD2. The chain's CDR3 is CASTRGGGQETQYF. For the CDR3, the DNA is TGTGCCAGCACTAGGGGCGGGGGACAAGAGACCCAGTACTTC.